This T cell receptor beta chain was captured in a study of T-cell memory formation after mild COVID-19 (dated by TCRdb to the early 2020s). In terms of the full investigation: TCR sequence clusters from the two donors were found to be largely donor specific. In a couple of donors, T-cell clones that expanded and contracted after mild COVID-19 were followed by sequencing TCRalpha and TCRbeta repertoires longitudinally. Two young, previously healthy adult volunteers made up the cohort, one male and one female.

Sequencing took place on an Illumina NovaSeq 6000. cDNA libraries for TCRalpha and TCRbeta were prepared by 5'RACE using constant-segment primers, with sample barcodes and unique molecular identifiers added. Trizol reagent was used to extract RNA from every sample. Amplification of the libraries took two PCR steps, and the second step added a second sample barcode plus Illumina TruSeq adapters. Sequencing of the libraries was done on an Illumina NovaSeq, producing 2 x 150 bp paired-end reads. The authors' analysis ran thus. With migec v1.2.7, reads were demultiplexed and then collapsed into UMI-guided consensus sequences. Using mixcr v2.1.11, UMI consensuses were aligned to TRA and TRB V and J templates and then assembled into clonotypes. Expanded or contracted clonotypes were those called significant by both edgeR and NoisET, with noise models trained on biological replicates. For edgeR calls, a false discovery rate-adjusted p below 0.01 and a log2 fold-change threshold of 1 were applied. As an exploratory analysis of dynamics, max-normalized trajectories of the 1000 most abundant clonotypes were examined by PCA with hierarchical clustering. Separately sequenced CD4+ and CD8+ repertoires were used to assign a CD4 or CD8 phenotype to each responding clone. TCRdb trimmed public reads at Q25 via fastp, called clones via MiXCR and kept in-frame beta chains. When rows share a CDR3 protein, they turn into one entry using the most common DNA and genes. Here the V and J calls rest on TCRdb's processing, not on the authors' analysis. The sample data list 40,000 to 45,000 distinct CDR3 sequences, and about 7.3% of these were observed just once. About 1.5% of the sample lies in the top ten.

Study-wide findings and limitations: Contracting CD4+ clones were found mainly in CM and EM memory subsets, while CD8+ clones were enriched in EMRA. From day 15 to 85, contracting clones showed balanced CD4/CD8 phenotypes, whereas a second wave of clones that expanded from day 15 to 37 leaned towards CD4+. Whether the second-wave clones peaking on day 37 were SARS-CoV-2 specific was not confirmed. Some responding clones were detected in pre-infection memory, suggesting pre-existing cross-reactive memory T cells joined the SARS-CoV-2 response. Only a couple of mild cases were covered in the study, and larger cohorts including severe cases with pre-infection samples were considered necessary.

PBMCs were isolated by Ficoll-Paque density gradient centrifugation. Details on this clonotype: Its antigen target is currently unknown. No clone much larger than this one lies a single base away; base qualities are absent.

The sample was PBMCs or a T cell subset sorted from them (not recorded which). This clonotype originated in a man aged 18 to 35 who had mild COVID-19 (a few samples of this study predate the infection). The sample titles of this study are shuffled in the database, so cell type and time point are left out; the donor was told from shared clones.

The CDR3 protein is CASSFAAGATSTDTQYF. The nucleotide sequence is given as TGTGCCAGCAGTTTTGCGGCGGGGGCGACGAGCACAGATACGCAGTATTTT. The chain uses TRBV12-3 or TRBV12-4 and TRBJ2-3; perhaps TRBD2 is the D gene, with 7 bases matching. The junction carries 16 bases between V and J, which are trimmed by 3 bases and 0 bases respectively. The CDR3 contains 17 residues, cysteine and phenylalanine counted. Only the CDR3 DNA is retained, 51 bases long and in frame from the first base.